These 30 T cell receptor beta chains share one sample of origin, sequenced in a study of cytomegalovirus exposure and HLA in healthy donors. With 60 Vbeta and 13 Jbeta primers, the PCR was carried out. Assay used: immunoSEQ multiplex PCR; TCRdb lists only in-frame clones, some missing. The sample lists 80,000 to 95,000 clones; about 69% were seen once. Sequenced input: PBMCs. The receptors here all came from a woman aged 18-29 years in good health and CMV-seropositive.

The V call is TRBV6-1, the J call TRBJ1-5; 7 bases agree with TRBD1. Germline CDR1 is MNHNS and CDR2 is SASEGT. The J segment lost 0 bases and the V segment lost 6 bases, leaving 5 bases of the junction unmatched. The CDR3 consists of 15 residues. As DNA, the CDR3 is TGTGCCAGCAGCGGACAGGTTCTTAGCAATCAGCCCCAGCATTTT. Its protein product is CASSGQVLSNQPQHF.

This rearrangement joins TRBV6-1 to TRBJ2-7; a possible D gene is TRBD2 (7 bases). CDR1 and CDR2 from the germline V gene are MNHNS and SASEGT. This CDR3 comprises 13 residues. V was clipped by 10 bases and J by 1 base, with 14 bases between them. The chain's CDR3 is CATTKGGSYEQYF. In nucleotides, the CDR3 is TGTGCCACGACGAAGGGGGGGTCCTACGAGCAGTACTTC.

In regard to this clone: Other nucleotide sequences from this sample produce the same CDR3. The gene calls are TRBV4-2 and TRBJ2-7; 14 positions match TRBD2. V was pared by 4 bases and J by 2 bases, with 4 bases of the junction left unmatched. This CDR3 region has 16 residues. The germline gives CDR1 LGHNA, CDR2 YNFKEQ. The CDR3 nucleotides are TGTGCCAGCAGCCCGTGGGGACTAGCGGGAGCCTACGAGCAGTACTTC. Protein: CASSPWGLAGAYEQYF.

The chain carries TRBV15 and TRBJ2-7; TRBD1 matches at 11 bases. In germline, CDR1 is LNHNV, CDR2 YYDKDF (reference sequence). CDR3 length: 15 residues. V was pared by 3 bases and J by 4 bases, with 5 bases of the junction left unmatched. CDR3 DNA: TGTGCCACCAGCAGTCCCGGGACAGGGGGTTACGAGCAGTACTTC. Protein product: CATSSPGTGGYEQYF.

This sequence joins TRBV7-2 and TRBJ2-7; 8 bases are a match to TRBD1. With V trimmed by 6 bases and J by 3 bases, 4 bases remained unmatched. The germline gives CDR1 SGHTA, CDR2 FQGNSA. The CDR3 extends over 13 amino acids. The CDR3: CASRVGTGYEQYF. The DNA of the CDR3 is TGTGCCAGCAGGGTTGGGACAGGCTACGAGCAGTACTTC.

The CDR3 coding sequence is TGTGCCAGCAGTTTAGGACAGGGGGGGCCCCGTCCCAATCAGCCCCAGCATTTT. Its translation: CASSLGQGGPRPNQPQHF. The J gene is TRBJ1-5, the V gene TRBV28; 10 nucleotides match TRBD1. The CDR3 has 18 residues. V was pared by 2 bases and J by 3 bases, with 10 bases of the junction left unmatched. From germline, CDR1 is MDHEN and CDR2 SYDVKM. The entire variable domain, with the rest obtained from reference TRBV28 and TRBJ1-5, is as follows: DVKVTQSSRYLVKRTGEKVFLECVQDMDHENMFWYRQDPGLGLRLIYFSYDVKMKEKGDIPEGYSVSREKKERFSLILESASTNQTSMYLCASSLGQGGPRPNQPQHFGDGTRLSIL.

This clone was seen repeatedly, ten times or more. The chain carries TRBV7-2 and TRBJ1-1, with D unresolved. V was trimmed by 3 bases and J by 5 bases, leaving 4 bases between them. This CDR3 region has 11 residues. The germline V gene encodes CDR1 SGHTA and CDR2 FQGNSA. This chain's CDR3 is CASSLATEAFF. CDR3 nucleotides: TGTGCCAGCAGCTTGGCAACTGAAGCTTTCTTT.

The V call is TRBV28, the J call TRBJ2-4; D is unresolved. The germline V and J ends were trimmed by 4 bases and 0 bases, with 10 bases remaining between them. The CDR3 is 15 residues long. Germline V gene lookup returns CDR1 MDHEN and CDR2 SYDVKM. The CDR3 sequence: CASSSSTLAKNIQYF. CDR3 coding DNA: TGTGCCAGCAGTTCGAGTACTTTAGCCAAAAACATTCAGTACTTC.

The CDR3 coding sequence is TGTGCCTGGAGTTTCGGAGCGGTGGTTTGGAGCAATCAGCCCCAGCATTTT. Translation gives CAWSFGAVVWSNQPQHF. The genes are TRBV30 and TRBJ1-5; D unresolved. This CDR3 contains 17 residues. CDR1 and CDR2 from the germline V gene are GTSNPN and SVGIG (reference sequence). V was pared by 2 bases and J by 1 base, with 18 bases between.

The chain uses TRBV21-1 and TRBJ2-5; the table gives TRBD2 as D, unverified against the DNA. TRBV21-1 is flagged as a pseudogene. The CDR3 contains 16 residues. The CDR3 DNA is TGTGCCAGCAGCAAAGAGCGGGCAGGGCGGGGGGAGACCCAGTACTTC. This translates into CASSKERAGRGETQYF.

This clone was picked up a small number of times. The chain joins TRBV5-6 to TRBJ2-7; unclear D gene. Trimming took 4 bases from V and 1 from J, leaving 9 bases between them. This CDR3 is built from 13 residues. Germline V gene sequence: CDR1 SGHDT, CDR2 YYEEEE. CDR3 loop: CASSGGGSYEQYF. The CDR3 region has the DNA TGTGCCAGCAGCGGCGGTGGATCCTACGAGCAGTACTTC.

The rearrangement joins TRBV11-2 to TRBJ2-1; D may be TRBD1 (5 bases). V lost 3 bases and J 7 bases, leaving 16 bases between the germline ends. There are 15 residues in the CDR3. Germline assignment: CDR1 SGHAT and CDR2 FQNNGV. CDR3 coding DNA: TGTGCCAGCAGCTTGGAAACAGGAACATGGAATGAGCAGTTCTTC. Translated: CASSLETGTWNEQFF.

This sequence joins TRBV7-7 and TRBJ2-5, with D possibly being TRBD2 (7 bases). V lost 8 bases to trimming and J lost 2 bases, with 18 bases between them. The CDR3 is 15 residues long. Germline assignment: CDR1 SSHAT and CDR2 FNYEAQ (reference sequence). The CDR3 reads CASAGGGGIQETQYF. As DNA, the CDR3 is TGTGCCAGCGCCGGGGGAGGGGGAATACAAGAGACCCAGTACTTC. Full variable domain (remainder filled in from reference TRBV7-7 and TRBJ2-5): GAGVSQSPRYKVTKRGQDVTLRCDPISSHATLYWYQQALGQGPEFLTYFNYEAQPDKSGLPSDRFSAERPEGSISTLTIQRTEQRDSAMYRCASAGGGGIQETQYFGPGTRLLVL.

The rearrangement uses TRBV4-3 and TRBJ1-3, with no clear D. Trimming removed 1 base at V and 0 bases at J, with 7 bases between. The CDR3 is 15 amino acids. The germline V gene has CDR1 LGHNA and CDR2 YSLEER. The CDR3 sequence is CASSQADFSGNTIYF. The DNA for the CDR3 is TGCGCCAGCAGCCAAGCGGACTTCTCTGGAAACACCATATATTTT.

The CDR3 is CASRYTGAPGLFF. The CDR3 nucleotides are TGTGCCAGCAGGTATACAGGGGCCCCCGGACTGTTTTTT. V and J are TRBV25-1 and TRBJ1-4, with TRBD1 matching 7 bases. The CDR3 totals 13 residues. Germline-derived CDR1 and CDR2 are MGHDK and SYGVNS. The J segment lost 13 bases and the V segment lost 6 bases, leaving 11 bases of the junction unmatched.

This sequence joins TRBV2 and TRBJ2-5; D gene uncertain. Trimming removed 2 bases from V and 4 bases from J, with 5 bases in between. CDR1 is SNHLY and CDR2 is FYNNEI in the germline V gene. The CDR3 sequence is 12 residues long. CDR3 sequence reads: CASSESRETQYF. The CDR3 DNA is TGTGCCAGCAGTGAATCTCGAGAGACCCAGTACTTC.

The J gene is TRBJ1-1, the V gene TRBV7-2; 11 positions agree with TRBD1. The V and J ends lost 5 bases and 4 bases, in that order; junction bases with no gene match: 3. The CDR3 sequence is 14 residues long. CDR1 SGHTA and CDR2 FQGNSA come from the germline V gene. As DNA, the CDR3 is TGTGCCAGCAGCGGACAGGGGGCGAGCACTGAAGCTTTCTTT. It is translated as CASSGQGASTEAFF.

This clone was observed a handful of times. The genes are TRBV19 and TRBJ2-3; TRBD2 aligns across 11 bases. CDR1 LNHDA and CDR2 SQIVND come from the germline V gene (reference sequence). V shed 5 bases and J 3 bases; nucleotides not matched to a gene: 4. The CDR3 is 15 amino acids. CDR3 nucleotides: TGTGCCAGTAGTCTCCGACTAGCGGGGACAGATACGCAGTATTTT. Its protein is CASSLRLAGTDTQYF.

The chain combines TRBV27 with TRBJ1-3, with TRBD1 matching over 9 bases. V gave up 10 bases and J gave up 0 bases; unmatched junction bases: 16. This CDR3 spans 18 amino acids. The V gene's germline CDR1 is MNHEY and CDR2 SMNVEV (reference sequence). CDR3 bases: TGTGCCAAGGGCCGGGACAGGGACGCGGATGCCTCTGGAAACACCATATATTTT. This codes for CAKGRDRDADASGNTIYF.

This clone was detected once. The rearrangement joins TRBV5-1 to TRBJ2-4, with a possible D match to TRBD2 (7 bases). Germline loops: CDR1 SGHRS, CDR2 YFSETQ. The CDR3 length is 16 residues. The V and J ends lost 5 bases and 0 bases respectively, with 15 bases between them. Written as DNA, the CDR3 is TGCGCCAGCAGAGCGGCGGGGGCCCTAGCCAAAAACATTCAGTACTTC. Translating it yields CASRAAGALAKNIQYF.

This chain uses TRBV19 with TRBJ2-7; D possibly corresponds to TRBD1 (6 bases). Germline-derived CDR1 and CDR2 are LNHDA and SQIVND (reference sequence). The CDR3 is 15 amino acids. V gave up 5 bases and J gave up 6 bases, with 20 bases separating them. The CDR3 DNA reads TGTGCCAGTAGTCCAGGACAGTACCTATATCGCGAGCAGTACTTC. Translation gives CASSPGQYLYREQYF. Looking up the rest from reference TRBV19 and TRBJ2-7 gives the full variable domain: DGGITQSPKYLFRKEGQNVTLSCEQNLNHDAMYWYRQDPGQGLRLIYYSQIVNDFQKGDIAEGYSVSREKKESFPLTVTSAQKNPTAFYLCASSPGQYLYREQYFGPGTRLTVT.

The chain recombines TRBV27 with TRBJ2-2, with D possibly being TRBD1 (8 bases). The CDR3 runs 16 residues. Trimming took off 4 bases at V and 1 base at J, with 13 bases between the two ends. CDR1 is MNHEY and CDR2 is SMNVEV in the germline V gene (reference sequence). The CDR3 nucleotides are TGTGCCAGCAGTTACAGGGGGGGCCTGAACACCGGGGAGCTGTTTTTT. Amino acid sequence: CASSYRGGLNTGELFF.

The rearrangement uses TRBV9 and TRBJ2-7; possibly TRBD2 for D (6 bases). Germline CDR1 is SGDLS and CDR2 is YYNGEE. V shed 4 bases and J shed 6 bases, with 20 bases lying between them. This CDR3 spans 15 amino acids. The chain's CDR3 is CASSPYSSDMREQYF. The DNA of the CDR3 is TGTGCCAGCAGCCCCTACTCTAGCGACATGCGCGAGCAGTACTTC.

This clone was seen a few times. The chain uses TRBV7-2 and TRBJ2-7, with D perhaps TRBD2 (6 bases). Germline loops: CDR1 SGHTA, CDR2 FQGNSA. The V gene lost 0 bases and the J gene lost 1 base, with 13 bases spanning the gap. CDR3 size: 16 residues. CDR3 coding DNA: TGTGCCAGCAGCTTAGCTTTCTACCGGGAGTCCTACGAGCAGTACTTC. Its translation: CASSLAFYRESYEQYF. Together with reference TRBV7-2 and TRBJ2-7, the CDR3 gives the full variable domain: GAGVSQSPSNKVTEKGKDVELRCDPISGHTALYWYRQSLGQGLEFLIYFQGNSAPDKSGLPSDRFSAERTGGSVSTLTIQRTQQEDSAVYLCASSLAFYRESYEQYFGPGTRLTVT.

This clone has only one observation. The chain is built from TRBV9 and TRBJ2-7, with D possibly matching TRBD1 (6 bases). CDR3 length: 14 amino acids. Germline V gives CDR1 SGDLS, CDR2 YYNGEE. The germline V and J ends were trimmed by 0 bases and 5 bases, with 12 bases remaining between them. The DNA of the CDR3 is TGTGCCAGCAGCGTAGGGCACAGGGCTAACGAGCAGTACTTC. Translated: CASSVGHRANEQYF.

The CDR3 bases are TGTGCCAGCAGTATTGGCGGGACAGAGTTAACCTATGGCTACACCTTC. It encodes CASSIGGTELTYGYTF. The V gene is TRBV28, the J gene TRBJ1-2, with 7 bases matching TRBD1. The CDR3 covers 16 residues. Trimming took 5 bases from V and 4 from J; bases not matched to a gene: 13. The germline gives CDR1 MDHEN, CDR2 SYDVKM.

This rearrangement joins TRBV4-2 to TRBJ1-5; D might be TRBD1 (5 bases). Germline CDR1 is LGHNA and CDR2 is YNFKEQ. The CDR3 contains 12 residues. With 0 bases removed from V and 9 bases from J, the gap between germline ends came to 6 bases. The DNA of the CDR3 is TGTGCCAGCAGCCAAGACGGGGGGCCCCAGCATTTT. It is translated as CASSQDGGPQHF.

This rearrangement joins TRBV11-1 to TRBJ2-1; TRBD2 matches at 13 bases. This CDR3 has 16 residues. V shed 5 bases, J shed 5 bases, and the junction held 6 bases outside the gene matches. Germline V gene data show CDR1 as SGHAT and CDR2 as FQDESV (reference sequence). The CDR3 protein is CASSATGLAGDNEQFF. For the CDR3, the DNA is TGTGCCAGCAGCGCAACCGGACTAGCGGGGGACAATGAGCAGTTCTTC.

This clone occurred a few times. V and J are TRBV5-1 and TRBJ2-2; D is unclear. The CDR3 runs to 14 residues. Trimming took 1 base from V and 1 from J, leaving 5 bases between them. The germline CDR1 and CDR2 sequences are SGHRS and YFSETQ. This chain's CDR3 is CASSLLVNTGELFF. DNA for the CDR3: TGCGCCAGCAGCTTGCTCGTGAACACCGGGGAGCTGTTTTTT.

In nucleotides, the CDR3 is TGCGCCAGCGGATCAGGGAGGACAGGGGGCCTAAACTATGGCTACACCTTC. Translating it yields CASGSGRTGGLNYGYTF. The genes are TRBV5-1 and TRBJ1-2; TRBD1 matches at 11 bases. Looked up from germline, CDR1 is SGHRS and CDR2 is YFSETQ. This CDR3 has 17 residues. Trimming at V came to 7 bases and at J to 2 bases, leaving 13 bases not matched to a gene. Looking up the rest from reference TRBV5-1 and TRBJ1-2 gives the full variable domain: KAGVTQTPRYLIKTRGQQVTLSCSPISGHRSVSWYQQTPGQGLQFLFEYFSETQRNKGNFPGRFSGRQFSNSRSEMNVSTLELGDSALYLCASGSGRTGGLNYGYTFGSGTRLTVV.